Listed here are 16 T cell receptor beta chains from one sample, sequenced in a study of cytomegalovirus exposure and HLA in healthy donors. The PCR used 60 Vbeta and 13 Jbeta primers. TCRdb's table, derived via immunoSEQ multiplex PCR, lists solely in-frame clones and lacks some. Of some 140,000 clones in the sample, 65% to 85% were seen once. Sample: PBMCs. These receptors came from a young man in good health and CMV-seronegative.

V gene TRBV18 combines with J gene TRBJ2-1; TRBD2 matches 16 bases. This CDR3 contains 18 residues. J lost 1 base, V lost 3 bases, and 3 bases had no gene match. Germline CDR1 KGHSH, CDR2 LQKENI. This chain's CDR3 is CASSPPGLAGGSYNEQFF. The CDR3 coding sequence is TGTGCCAGCTCACCGCCGGGACTAGCGGGGGGGTCCTACAATGAGCAGTTCTTC.

J is TRBJ1-4 and V is TRBV25-1; D is possibly TRBD1 (5 bases). Deletions cut 2 bases from V and 7 bases from J, with 14 bases between. CDR1 and CDR2 (germline): MGHDK, SYGVNS. The CDR3 totals 15 residues. The CDR3 protein is CASSEPRGLAEKLFF. The CDR3 nucleotides are TGTGCCAGCAGTGAACCTCGGGGGTTAGCTGAAAAACTGTTTTTT.

This clone was detected a few times. This specimen includes other DNA sequences encoding the same CDR3. J is TRBJ1-5 and V is TRBV4-1, with TRBD1 as a possible D gene (6 bases). The CDR3 is 13 amino acids. With 0 bases removed from V and 8 bases from J, the gap between germline ends came to 8 bases. Germline-derived CDR1 and CDR2 are MGHRA and YSYEKL. The CDR3 nucleotides are TGCGCCAGCAGCCAAGAAGGGGGAAAGCCCCAGCATTTT. It yields the protein CASSQEGGKPQHF.

J is TRBJ2-7 and V is TRBV19; D call uncertain. The CDR3 extends over 14 amino acids. Germline CDR1 LNHDA, CDR2 SQIVND (reference sequence). V lost 10 bases and J 4 bases, leaving 20 bases between the germline ends. The CDR3 DNA is TGTGCCACCTCGAGATCCGGGTTGGCGTACGAGCAGTACTTC. This gives the protein CATSRSGLAYEQYF. Full variable domain (remainder filled in from reference TRBV19 and TRBJ2-7): DGGITQSPKYLFRKEGQNVTLSCEQNLNHDAMYWYRQDPGQGLRLIYYSQIVNDFQKGDIAEGYSVSREKKESFPLTVTSAQKNPTAFYLCATSRSGLAYEQYFGPGTRLTVT.

This clone was seen only a few times. The V gene is TRBV6-6, the J gene TRBJ1-5; 7 positions agree with TRBD1. Germline V gene data show CDR1 as MNHNY and CDR2 as SVGAGI (reference sequence). J gave up 3 bases and V 6 bases, and 5 bases lay outside the gene matches. The CDR3 is 14 residues long. CDR3 nucleotide sequence: TGTGCCAGCAGCAACAGGGGACCCAATCAGCCCCAGCATTTT. Encoded protein: CASSNRGPNQPQHF.

The V gene is TRBV5-1, the J gene TRBJ2-7; possible D gene TRBD2, 7 bases. Germline V CDR1 and CDR2: SGHRS, YFSETQ. V was clipped by 0 bases and J by 1 base, with 14 bases between them. The CDR3 consists of 16 residues. For the CDR3, the DNA is TGCGCCAGCAGCTTGGATTTCGGGGGGCTGTCCTACGAGCAGTACTTC. Amino acids: CASSLDFGGLSYEQYF.

The rearrangement joins TRBV7-6 to TRBJ2-7, with D tentatively TRBD1 (7 bases). The germline CDR1 and CDR2 sequences are SGHVS and FNYEAQ. The CDR3 contains 14 residues. Trimming removed 4 bases at V and 6 bases at J, with 16 bases between. CDR3 sequence reads: CASSSRTGGVEQYF. CDR3 in DNA: TGTGCCAGCAGCTCTAGGACAGGCGGGGTCGAGCAGTACTTC.

The chain couples TRBV5-4 to TRBJ2-7, with 9 nucleotides matching TRBD1. The V segment lost 0 bases and the J segment 2 bases; nucleotides outside the gene matches: 3. CDR1 is SGHNT and CDR2 is YYREEE in the germline V gene (reference sequence). The CDR3 loop spans 15 amino acids. The CDR3 DNA is TGTGCCAGCAGCTTGGTGGGACAGGGAGCCTACGAGCAGTACTTC. Translation gives CASSLVGQGAYEQYF.

The genes are TRBV9 and TRBJ1-3, with D possibly being TRBD1 (6 bases). CDR1 is SGDLS, CDR2 YYNGEE, per germline. The CDR3 spans 15 residues. V dropped 2 bases and J dropped 4 bases, with 13 bases sitting between them. The CDR3 spells CASSVTGTRGNTIYF. CDR3 DNA: TGTGCCAGCAGCGTCACCGGGACAAGGGGAAACACCATATATTTT.

V and J are TRBV5-6 and TRBJ2-2; 7 bases match TRBD1. This CDR3 has 16 amino acids. CDR1 is SGHDT and CDR2 is YYEEEE in the germline V gene. After removal of 0 bases from V and 5 bases from J, the junction contained 7 bases not matched to a gene. The CDR3 spells CASSLVGGAETGELFF. The CDR3 nucleotides read TGTGCCAGCAGCTTGGTAGGGGGCGCGGAAACCGGGGAGCTGTTTTTT.

CDR3 protein: CASSQDRGLDYEQYF. CDR3 coding DNA: TGCGCCAGCAGCCAAGATAGGGGTCTCGACTACGAGCAGTACTTC. V usage is TRBV4-1 and J usage is TRBJ2-7; D might be TRBD1 (5 bases). Germline V gives CDR1 MGHRA, CDR2 YSYEKL. This CDR3 comprises 15 residues. V dropped 0 bases and J dropped 3 bases, with 12 bases sitting between them.

This chain connects TRBV29-1 to TRBJ2-2, with 12 bases aligning to TRBD2. V trimming: 3 bases; J trimming: 6 bases; junction bases outside the gene matches: 2. CDR1 SQVTM and CDR2 ANQGSEA come from the germline V gene. The CDR3 runs 14 residues. The DNA for the CDR3 is TGCAGCGTTGACTCTAGCGGGGGGGCCGGGGAGCTGTTTTTT. Its translation: CSVDSSGGAGELFF.

With regard to this clone: A read error may account for a junction end that differs from germline. The genes are TRBV7-9 and TRBJ2-5; 10 nucleotides line up with TRBD1. This CDR3 comprises 16 residues. Germline values: CDR1 SEHNR, CDR2 FQNEAQ (reference sequence). CDR3 in amino acids: CSSSLVWDRGGETQYF. As DNA, the CDR3 is TGTTCCAGCAGCTTAGTGTGGGACAGGGGTGGAGAGACCCAGTACTTC.

This clone occurred a few times. This chain joins TRBV2 and TRBJ1-4, with a tentative D call TRBD1 (5 bases). Germline V gives CDR1 SNHLY, CDR2 FYNNEI. The CDR3 is 15 residues long. V was cut by 0 bases and J by 3 bases, with 8 bases left in between. The CDR3 DNA reads as TGTGCCAGCAGTGAAGCTCAGGGTGCTAATGAAAAACTGTTTTTT. It yields the protein CASSEAQGANEKLFF. Drawing the rest from reference TRBV2 and TRBJ1-4, the complete variable domain is EPEVTQTPSHQVTQMGQEVILRCVPISNHLYFYWYRQILGQKVEFLVSFYNNEISEKSEIFDDQFSVERPDGSNFTLKIRSTKLEDSAMYFCASSEAQGANEKLFFGSGTQLSVL.

This chain uses TRBV9 with TRBJ2-3; 8 nucleotides align to TRBD2. This CDR3 has 15 residues. The germline V gene has CDR1 SGDLS and CDR2 YYNGEE. With V trimmed by 3 bases and J by 3 bases, 6 bases remained unmatched. The CDR3 DNA reads TGTGCCAGCAGCGAGCGGGGGCCTTTGACAGATACGCAGTATTTT. The encoded protein is CASSERGPLTDTQYF.

This clone was found many times. The chain has TRBV2 and TRBJ1-2; 8 positions agree with TRBD1. Trimming cost V 5 bases and J 0 bases; bases outside gene matches: 5. The CDR3 loop spans 15 amino acids. CDR1 and CDR2 (germline): SNHLY, FYNNEI. The CDR3 nucleotides are TGTGCCAGCAGTAGGACAGGGTCCTCTAACTATGGCTACACCTTC. Translation: CASSRTGSSNYGYTF. Variable domain in full (rest from reference TRBV2 and TRBJ1-2): EPEVTQTPSHQVTQMGQEVILRCVPISNHLYFYWYRQILGQKVEFLVSFYNNEISEKSEIFDDQFSVERPDGSNFTLKIRSTKLEDSAMYFCASSRTGSSNYGYTFGSGTRLTVV.